The 3 T cell receptor beta chains given below trace back to one sample, sequenced in a study of blood T cells in healthy people across ages. A J-beta primer mix and a sample-barcoded 5' primer were used in a second PCR of roughly 6 to 12 cycles. Each CDR3 protein is one row after TCRdb ran MiXCR on the 5' RACE reads. This table holds almost 550,000 distinct CDR3 sequences, around 24% found once. The sample was also reused in another study, on T cells of mothers and their children.

The sample consisted of blood. The receptors were sampled from a boy between 10 and 17 years old in good health.

This clonotype occurred a few times. The V gene is TRBV5-1, the J gene TRBJ2-7, with D possibly being TRBD2 (6 bases). Trimming took 0 bases from V and 2 from J, leaving 21 bases between them. The CDR3 loop spans 18 amino acids. Germline V lookup: CDR1 SGHRS, CDR2 YFSETQ. The CDR3 DNA reads as TGCGCCAGCAGCTTGGAGGTCCGCGGGGCAGGGATCACCTACGAGCAGTACTTC. Residues: CASSLEVRGAGITYEQYF.

There are a few counts of this clonotype. The CDR3 region has the DNA TGCGCCAGCAGCCAGGATCCCCCGCCCCTCGCTGGGGAGACCCAGTACTTC. Translating it yields CASSQDPPPLAGETQYF. The chain has TRBV4-3 and TRBJ2-5; D gene uncertain. CDR1 LGHNA and CDR2 YSLEER come from the germline V gene. CDR3 length: 17 residues. V was trimmed by 3 bases and J by 5 bases, leaving 22 bases between them.

The count of this clonotype is one. The chain has TRBV20-1 and TRBJ2-4; no reliable D call. CDR3 size: 13 residues. Trimming cost V 4 bases and J 1 base, with 8 bases left between them. From germline, CDR1 is DFQATT and CDR2 SNEGSKA (reference sequence). Here the CDR3 DNA reads TGCAGTGCTACTACTCCCGCCAAAAACATTCAGTACTTC. This encodes CSATTPAKNIQYF.